One sample yielded the 18 T cell receptor beta chains listed below, sequenced in a study of blood T cell repertoires in COVID-19. TCRdb's copy holds only in-frame clones and misses some; the assay was immunoSEQ multiplex PCR. Of roughly 160,000 clones in the sample, around nine tenths were seen once. What was sequenced was peripheral blood. All receptors come from an elderly woman with COVID-19, enrolled during active disease.

The chain joins TRBV4-2 to TRBJ2-2; 10 bases align to TRBD1. V was clipped by 8 bases and J by 3 bases; unmatched bases: 0. The CDR3 is made up of 13 amino acids. The germline V gene has CDR1 LGHNA and CDR2 YNFKEQ. CDR3 residues: CASGQGDTGELFF. DNA for the CDR3: TGTGCCAGCGGACAGGGGGACACCGGGGAGCTGTTTTTT.

The V and J genes are TRBV19 and TRBJ2-2; 8 bases map to TRBD2. Losses at the gene ends were 9 bases for V and 1 base for J; bases not matched to a gene: 7. This CDR3 spans 15 amino acids. Looked up from germline, CDR1 is LNHDA and CDR2 is SQIVND (reference sequence). The DNA for the CDR3 is TGTGCCAGCGGGGCCCTAGCGGGGAACACCGGGGAGCTGTTTTTT. This encodes CASGALAGNTGELFF.

The chain joins TRBV20-1 to TRBJ2-7; weak D call: TRBD1 (6 bases). Germline lookup yields CDR1 DFQATT and CDR2 SNEGSKA (reference sequence). This CDR3 region has 16 residues. V dropped 3 bases and J dropped 4 bases, with 22 bases sitting between them. The CDR3, as DNA: TGCAGTGCTAGTCAATCCCCGGGACAACTAGAATACGAGCAGTACTTC. It translates to CSASQSPGQLEYEQYF.

This clone was seen once. V usage is TRBV3-1 (or the pseudogene TRBV3-2) and J usage is TRBJ2-1; D is perhaps TRBD1 (6 bases). This CDR3 is built from 13 residues. Germline lookup yields CDR1 LGHDT and CDR2 YNNKEL (reference sequence). V was cut by 4 bases and J by 6 bases, with 10 bases left in between. This chain's CDR3 is CASSPRRGNEQFF. The CDR3, as DNA: TGTGCCAGCAGCCCGCGCAGGGGCAATGAGCAGTTCTTC.

CDR3 in DNA: TGTGCCAGCAGTGAATGGCTAGCTGTAAGCACAGATACGCAGTATTTT. It specifies CASSEWLAVSTDTQYF. The chain joins TRBV2 to TRBJ2-3; the D gene is possibly TRBD2 (5 bases). CDR3 size: 16 residues. Trimming removed 2 bases from V and 0 bases from J, with 12 bases in between. CDR1 and CDR2 (germline): SNHLY, FYNNEI.

This chain uses TRBV24-1 with TRBJ2-5; TRBD1 agrees at 8 bases. This CDR3 spans 16 amino acids. The V segment lost 4 bases and the J segment 4 bases; nucleotides outside the gene matches: 10. CDR1 is KGHDR, CDR2 SFDVKD, per germline. CDR3: CATSDPKTGGGETQYF. The DNA for the CDR3 is TGTGCCACCAGTGACCCAAAAACAGGGGGTGGAGAGACCCAGTACTTC.

The rearrangement joins TRBV11-2 to TRBJ2-5, with TRBD1 matching over 8 bases. Germline V gene sequence: CDR1 SGHAT, CDR2 FQNNGV. J gave up 5 bases and V 1 base, and 6 bases lay outside the gene matches. This CDR3 has 15 amino acids. The CDR3, as DNA: TGTGCCAGCAGCTTAGCGGGCAGGGGGCGTGAGACCCAGTACTTC. Encoded protein: CASSLAGRGRETQYF.

The chain is built from TRBV19 and TRBJ2-1; 12 bases fit TRBD2. V trimming: 8 bases; J trimming: 5 bases; junction bases outside the gene matches: 4. The CDR3 spans 14 residues. The germline V gene has CDR1 LNHDA and CDR2 SQIVND (reference sequence). The CDR3 spells CASHLAGGHNEQFF. The CDR3 DNA is TGTGCCAGTCACCTAGCGGGAGGGCACAATGAGCAGTTCTTC.

This clone came up many times. V is TRBV6-4 and J is TRBJ2-6; D may be TRBD1 (5 bases). CDR1 is MRHNA and CDR2 is SNTAGT in the germline V gene. CDR3 length: 15 residues. V lost 2 bases, J lost 0 bases, and 5 bases lay in between. The DNA of the CDR3 is TGTGCCAGCAGTGACGGACACTCTGGGGCCAACGTCCTGACTTTC. This codes for CASSDGHSGANVLTF.

The rearrangement joins TRBV28 to TRBJ1-4, with 10 bases that match TRBD1. Per the germline V gene, CDR1 is MDHEN and CDR2 is SYDVKM. This CDR3 comprises 15 residues. With V trimmed by 5 bases and J by 6 bases, 6 bases remained unmatched. CDR3 residues: CASSRRTGGDEKLFF. The DNA of the CDR3 is TGTGCCAGCAGTCGCCGGACAGGGGGAGATGAAAAACTGTTTTTT.

The V gene is TRBV10-3, the J gene TRBJ2-3; 7 bases agree with TRBD2. Germline CDR1 is ENHRY and CDR2 is SYGVKD. This CDR3 has 14 residues. V lost 10 bases, J lost 3 bases, and 10 bases stayed unmatched. In nucleotides, the CDR3 is TGTGCCACTGTTTTCGGACTAGAGACAGATACGCAGTATTTT. Its translation: CATVFGLETDTQYF.

The V gene is TRBV18, the J gene TRBJ1-5; TRBD1 is a possible D gene (6 bases). The CDR3 covers 17 residues. CDR1 and CDR2 (germline): KGHSH, LQKENI. Trimming cost V 3 bases and J 6 bases, with 21 bases left between them. The chain's CDR3 is CASSPRIGNRATQPQHF. In DNA form, the CDR3 reads TGTGCCAGCTCACCTCGTATAGGTAACAGGGCGACTCAGCCCCAGCATTTT.

This chain connects TRBV28 to TRBJ1-2; no firm D call. Germline V gene data show CDR1 as MDHEN and CDR2 as SYDVKM. The CDR3 has 13 residues. Deletions cut 6 bases from V and 5 bases from J, with 13 bases between. The DNA for the CDR3 is TGTGCCAGCAGCCGCGTGCGGGGTTATGGCTACACCTTC. This sequence encodes CASSRVRGYGYTF.

Details on this clone: Other DNA sequences within the sample encode an identical CDR3. The chain combines TRBV19 with TRBJ1-5; no reliable D call. The CDR3 runs 14 residues. The germline CDR1 and CDR2 sequences are LNHDA and SQIVND (reference sequence). V lost 4 bases to trimming and J lost 1 base, with 8 bases between them. The CDR3 here is CASSSTGSNQPQHF. CDR3 nucleotides: TGTGCCAGTAGTAGCACCGGGAGCAATCAGCCCCAGCATTTT.

This rearrangement joins TRBV2 to TRBJ1-1; TRBD1 is a possible D gene (5 bases). This CDR3 has 14 residues. V lost 4 bases and J 0 bases, leaving 9 bases between the germline ends. Germline V gene sequence: CDR1 SNHLY, CDR2 FYNNEI. The CDR3 is CASSGQILNTEAFF. The CDR3 DNA reads as TGTGCCAGCAGTGGACAGATCTTGAACACTGAAGCTTTCTTT.

The chain has TRBV21-1 and TRBJ1-6. TRBV21-1 is assigned pseudogene status. The CDR3 consists of 18 residues. CDR3 coding DNA: TGTGCCAGCAACCTCGGAAACAGTTGGGGAAGGGAGAGTTTCCCCCTCCACTTT. Protein sequence: CASNLGNSWGRESFPLHF.

The chain carries TRBV18 and TRBJ2-4; D remains ambiguous. The length of the CDR3 is 15 residues. CDR1 is KGHSH, CDR2 LQKENI, per germline. The V end was cut by 0 bases, the J end by 3 bases, with 9 bases between. Here the CDR3 reads CASSPPGQLKNIQYF. As DNA, the CDR3 is TGTGCCAGCTCACCACCGGGCCAGCTCAAAAACATTCAGTACTTC.

This clone was seen more than once but under ten times. The chain has TRBV5-1 and TRBJ2-7, with TRBD2 matching over 13 bases. There are 16 residues in the CDR3. The germline V gene has CDR1 SGHRS and CDR2 YFSETQ. With 3 bases clipped from V and 4 bases from J, the junction kept 7 bases outside the gene matches. CDR3 residues: CASSSGTSGTPYEQYF. For the CDR3, the DNA is TGCGCCAGCAGCTCGGGGACTAGCGGGACCCCTTACGAGCAGTACTTC.